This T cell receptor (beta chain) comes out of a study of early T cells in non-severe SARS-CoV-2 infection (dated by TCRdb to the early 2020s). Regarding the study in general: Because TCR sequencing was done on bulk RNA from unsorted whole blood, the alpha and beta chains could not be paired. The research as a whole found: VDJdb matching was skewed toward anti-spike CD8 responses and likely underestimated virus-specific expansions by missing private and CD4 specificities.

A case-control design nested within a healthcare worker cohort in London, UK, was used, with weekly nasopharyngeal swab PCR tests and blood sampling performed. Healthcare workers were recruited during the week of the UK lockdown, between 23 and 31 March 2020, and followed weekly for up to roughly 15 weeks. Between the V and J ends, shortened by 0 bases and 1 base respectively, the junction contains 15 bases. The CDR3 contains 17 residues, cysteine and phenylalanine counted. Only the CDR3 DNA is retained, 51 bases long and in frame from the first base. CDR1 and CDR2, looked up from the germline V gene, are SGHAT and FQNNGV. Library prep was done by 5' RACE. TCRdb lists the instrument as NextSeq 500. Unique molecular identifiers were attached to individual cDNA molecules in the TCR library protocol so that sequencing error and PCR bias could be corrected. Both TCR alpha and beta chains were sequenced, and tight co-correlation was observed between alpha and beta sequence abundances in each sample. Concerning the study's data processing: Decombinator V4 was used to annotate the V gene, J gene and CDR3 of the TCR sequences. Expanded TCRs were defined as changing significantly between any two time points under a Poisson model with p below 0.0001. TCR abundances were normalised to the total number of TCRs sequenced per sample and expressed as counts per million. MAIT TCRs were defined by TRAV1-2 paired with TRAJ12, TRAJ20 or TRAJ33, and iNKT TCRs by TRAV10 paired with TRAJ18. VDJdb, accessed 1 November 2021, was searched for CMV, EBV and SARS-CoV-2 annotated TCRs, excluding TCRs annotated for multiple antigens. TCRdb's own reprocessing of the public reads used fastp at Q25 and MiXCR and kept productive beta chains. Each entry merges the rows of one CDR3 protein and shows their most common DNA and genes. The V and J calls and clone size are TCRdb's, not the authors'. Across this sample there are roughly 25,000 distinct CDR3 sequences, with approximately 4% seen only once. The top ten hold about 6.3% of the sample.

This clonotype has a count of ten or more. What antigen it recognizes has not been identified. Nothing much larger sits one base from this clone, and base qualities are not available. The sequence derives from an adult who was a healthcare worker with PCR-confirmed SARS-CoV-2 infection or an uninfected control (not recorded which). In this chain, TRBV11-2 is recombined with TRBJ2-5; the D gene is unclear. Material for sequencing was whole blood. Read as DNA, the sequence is TGTGCCAGCAGCTTAGATAATTGGCCCACAGTCCAAGAGACCCAGTACTTC. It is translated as CASSLDNWPTVQETQYF.